Listed below are T cell receptor beta chains from one sample, sequenced in a study of blood T cell repertoires in COVID-19. The assay was immunoSEQ multiplex PCR, and TCRdb's table has in-frame clones only and misses some. Among approximately 210,000 clones listed, roughly 85% were seen once. The sequenced sample consisted of peripheral blood. These receptors were collected from a man aged 30 to 39 who had recovered from COVID-19. Both conserved end residues are trimmed from each CDR3.

J gene	V gene	CDR3 protein
TRBJ1-1	TRBV4-1	ASSPPQGPEAF
TRBJ2-2	TRBV2	ASSAGGGTGELF
TRBJ2-7	TRBV6-5	ATSGTGPGVYEQY
TRBJ2-2	TRBV5-8	ASSFMRGSTGELF
TRBJ1-6	TRBV2	VSSARAGGSPLH
TRBJ2-1	TRBV15	ATSRDKRQGNNEQF
TRBJ2-3	TRBV27	ASSLRAGVEGDTQY
TRBJ1-2	TRBV5-4	ASSPGTAFYGYT
TRBJ1-3	TRBV6-5	ASSDRDYSGNTIY
TRBJ2-5	TRBV5-1	ASSLSQGASETQY
TRBJ1-2	TRBV10-2	ASSEVSRSDLPYYGYT
TRBJ2-7	TRBV5-5	ASSPGQGGTYEQY
TRBJ1-4	TRBV3-1/TRBV3-2	ASSLLGQAEKLF
TRBJ2-3	TRBV6-2/TRBV6-3	ASSYSGGGRTDTQY
TRBJ2-7	TRBV7-9	ASSSGIVYEQY
TRBJ2-7	TRBV12-3/TRBV12-4	ASRDTSEQY
TRBJ1-1	TRBV6-5	ASSYNRVGTEAF
TRBJ2-3	TRBV21-1	ASSKVGQTDTQY
TRBJ2-7	TRBV25-1	ASRDRAYEQY
TRBJ2-3	TRBV5-4	ASSFSRGTDTQY
TRBJ1-6	TRBV5-4	ASSPGQDNSPLH
TRBJ2-1	TRBV5-1	ASSAGTEPYNEQF
TRBJ2-7	TRBV27	ASKSDFSSYEQY
TRBJ1-2	TRBV24-1	ATSPSGGGGYT
TRBJ1-1	TRBV9	ASSLGGDRTEAF
TRBJ1-4	TRBV4-1	ASSQPAGLMDEKLF
TRBJ1-1	TRBV21-1	ASSKVSGHLNTEAF
TRBJ1-1	TRBV12-3/TRBV12-4	ASSSQQSSSAF
TRBJ2-7	TRBV19	ASSIETGQAPYEQY
TRBJ1-5	TRBV7-9	ASSLARNTPAYQPQH
TRBJ2-7	TRBV10-3	AISERGGGGYEQY
TRBJ2-7	TRBV29-1	SIARFNEQY
TRBJ1-2	TRBV9	ASSAASGYT
TRBJ1-1	TRBV10-3	AISGHQGLGGTEAF
TRBJ1-1	TRBV7-9	ASSLVRTGEAF
TRBJ2-7	TRBV7-6	ASSSLSSYEQY
TRBJ2-7	TRBV5-1	ASSSLGDNYEQY
TRBJ2-5	TRBV11-3	ASSTVAGQETQY
TRBJ1-1	TRBV6-1	ASSERWDRVRTEAF
TRBJ2-4	TRBV7-2	ASSPRLAEPNIAKNIQY
TRBJ2-7	TRBV7-9	ASSPRGGQGAYEQY